The clone carrying this T cell receptor (beta chain) was counted between two and nine times. Antigen: not known. These data are taken from a study of OX40 agonist ivuxolimab in advanced cancers. Whole-study context: All patients had ivuxolimab intravenously every 2 weeks at 0.01 to 10 mg/kg. The mean age was roughly 60 years, ranging from about 20 to 90, with around four fifths of participants male.

Regarding the study as a whole: People who partly responded at 0.1-3.0 mg/kg had some of the least clonal expansion seen.

Sequencing was performed with immunoSEQ multiplex PCR; in TCRdb, only in-frame clones are kept and a portion is missing. The repertoire holds about 74,000 clones, around 82% seen once, with roughly 2.1% in the top ten. Germline V gene sequence: CDR1 MGHRA, CDR2 YSYEKL. The CDR3 covers 15 residues. V was trimmed by 1 base and J by 3 bases, leaving 10 bases between them. The TCR was taken from an adult with an advanced solid tumor such as melanoma, head and neck, liver or kidney cancer. The source was CD4+ or CD8+ T cells sorted from blood, collected in a trial of the OX40 agonist ivuxolimab. The V and J genes are TRBV4-1 and TRBJ1-3; D possibly corresponds to TRBD1 (5 bases). CDR3 in amino acids: CASSQAGTYGNTIYF. The CDR3 DNA is TGCGCCAGCAGCCAAGCCGGGACTTATGGAAACACCATATATTTT.